The 29 T cell receptor beta chains below were found in one sample sequenced in a study of CD8+CD57+ T cells in acquired aplastic anemia. Genomic DNA acted as the template from which TCR beta VDJ combination and CDR3 sequence profiling were carried out. Using its own MiXCR run on the reads, TCRdb lists one record per CDR3 protein. Of 130,000 or so distinct CDR3 sequences in the sample, more than 35% were seen once. The sequenced material came from sorted CD4+, CD8+, or CD8+CD57+ T cells (not recorded which) from PBMCs. These receptor sequences come from a human donor in good health, serving as a control.

The chain is built from TRBV24-1 and TRBJ2-1, with D perhaps matching TRBD1 or TRBD2 (5 bases each). V gave up 7 bases and J gave up 5 bases, with 17 bases separating them. From germline, CDR1 is KGHDR and CDR2 SFDVKD. This CDR3 region has 15 residues. The CDR3 protein is CATRDWGPGNNEQFF. CDR3 nucleotides: TGTGCCACCAGGGACTGGGGCCCCGGGAACAATGAGCAGTTCTTC.

This clonotype was seen repeatedly, ten times or more. The chain uses TRBV14 and TRBJ1-4; the match to TRBD1 covers 8 bases. Germline V gene data show CDR1 as SGHDN and CDR2 as FVKESK. Trimming cost V 2 bases and J 6 bases; bases outside gene matches: 8. CDR3 length equals 16 residues. CDR3 sequence (DNA): TGTGCCAGCAGCCAAACCCGCGGACAGGGTGATGAAAAACTGTTTTTT. It yields the protein CASSQTRGQGDEKLFF.

There are a few counts of this clonotype. This chain links TRBV19 with TRBJ2-4; 7 bases map to TRBD2. Germline CDR1 and CDR2: LNHDA and SQIVND (reference sequence). J was trimmed by 0 bases and V by 3 bases; bases with no gene match: 8. This CDR3 contains 17 residues. The CDR3 DNA reads as TGTGCCAGTAGTATTGGGGGGGGAGTACTAGCCAAAAACATTCAGTACTTC. It encodes CASSIGGGVLAKNIQYF.

The chain joins TRBV28 to TRBJ1-1; D call uncertain. Deletions cut 5 bases from V and 1 base from J, with 11 bases between. CDR1 and CDR2 (germline): MDHEN, SYDVKM. The CDR3 totals 14 residues. In DNA, the CDR3 is TGTGCCAGCAGTGAAGACCAGGAGAACACTGAAGCTTTCTTT. Translated: CASSEDQENTEAFF.

The gene calls are TRBV3-1 and TRBJ2-2; possibly TRBD2 for D (5 bases). The V and J ends lost 7 bases and 6 bases respectively, with 18 bases between them. The germline V gene has CDR1 LGHDT and CDR2 YNNKEL (reference sequence). This CDR3 has 15 residues. CDR3: CASTRGLATAGELFF. The CDR3 bases are TGTGCCAGCACCCGAGGGCTTGCAACGGCCGGGGAGCTGTTTTTT.

In this sample, this clonotype turned up once. Just one base apart from a much larger clone, this may be a read error. J is TRBJ1-4 and V is TRBV5-1; D may be TRBD1 (6 bases). Trimming removed 4 bases from V and 7 bases from J, with 14 bases in between. CDR1 and CDR2 from the germline V gene are SGHRS and YFSETQ. This CDR3 comprises 14 residues. DNA of the CDR3: TGCGCCAGCAGCATGGACAGCGGAGGTGAAAAACTGTTTTTT. This gives the protein CASSMDSGGEKLFF.

This clonotype is termed large (0.1 to 1%). J is TRBJ1-6 and V is TRBV19; tentative D call: TRBD1 (6 bases). Trimming shortened V by 5 bases and J by 5 bases, and 13 bases separated the two germline ends. Germline CDR1 reads LNHDA; CDR2 reads SQIVND (reference sequence). The length of the CDR3 is 15 residues. DNA of the CDR3: TGTGCCAGTAGTTCACAGGGTCAGAATAATTCACCCCTCCACTTT. Translation: CASSSQGQNNSPLHF.

The chain is built from TRBV10-3 and TRBJ1-1, with 7 bases fitting TRBD1. The CDR3 extends over 12 amino acids. After removal of 7 bases from V and 6 bases from J, the junction contained 5 bases not matched to a gene. Germline CDR1 is ENHRY and CDR2 is SYGVKD. The CDR3 nucleotides read TGTGCCATCACGGGTGACAGGGCTGAAGCTTTCTTT. It codes for CAITGDRAEAFF.

The CDR3 coding sequence is TGTGCCAGCTCACCTAACCCGGCTAATGAAAAACTGTTTTTT. This translates into CASSPNPANEKLFF. This chain connects TRBV18 to TRBJ1-4; D is undetermined. The CDR3 covers 14 residues. V dropped 3 bases and J dropped 3 bases, with 8 bases sitting between them. In germline, CDR1 is KGHSH, CDR2 LQKENI.

This chain connects TRBV10-2 to TRBJ1-5; D is unclear. The V end was cut by 10 bases, the J end by 7 bases, with 17 bases between. The CDR3 has 13 residues. Germline CDR1 and CDR2: WSHSY and SAAADI. CDR3 protein: CAISTGAEQPQHF. In DNA form, the CDR3 reads TGCGCCATCTCGACGGGAGCCGAACAGCCCCAGCATTTT.

A few counts support this clonotype. The chain combines TRBV7-4 with TRBJ2-7; D gene uncertain. From germline, CDR1 is SGHVT and CDR2 SQSDAQ. The V end was cut by 6 bases, the J end by 2 bases, with 17 bases between. CDR3 length: 15 amino acids. CDR3 in DNA: TGTGCCAGCAGACCGGGCGGAACCCCCGCCTACGAGCAGTACTTC. Translation gives CASRPGGTPAYEQYF.

The chain has TRBV20-1 and TRBJ2-3; TRBD2 agrees at 9 bases. The germline V gene has CDR1 DFQATT and CDR2 SNEGSKA (reference sequence). The CDR3 covers 17 residues. J lost 2 bases, V lost 0 bases, and 9 bases had no gene match. In nucleotides, the CDR3 is TGCAGTGCTAGAGATCTGGCGGGAGGGCCGACCACAGATACGCAGTATTTT. Amino acids: CSARDLAGGPTTDTQYF.

This clonotype has ten or more counts. The chain couples TRBV7-2 to TRBJ2-3; possible D gene TRBD2, 6 bases. The CDR3 runs to 15 residues. Germline loops: CDR1 SGHTA, CDR2 FQGNSA. V was pared by 4 bases and J by 0 bases, with 11 bases between. The CDR3 protein is CASSSPTRSTDTQYF. The CDR3 bases are TGTGCCAGCAGCTCACCGACTAGGAGCACAGATACGCAGTATTTT.

In its sample, this clonotype was seen many times. The rearrangement links TRBV7-2 to TRBJ1-1; D not resolved. Trimming shortened V by 1 base and J by 7 bases, and 13 bases separated the two germline ends. This CDR3 spans 14 amino acids. The germline V gene encodes CDR1 SGHTA and CDR2 FQGNSA. The CDR3 loop is CASSLVSGLLEAFF. Here the CDR3 DNA reads TGTGCCAGCAGCTTAGTTAGCGGACTCCTTGAAGCTTTCTTT.

V is TRBV7-9 and J is TRBJ1-3; tentatively, D is TRBD1 (5 bases). There are 14 residues in the CDR3. V dropped 3 bases and J dropped 3 bases, with 9 bases sitting between them. Germline V gives CDR1 SEHNR, CDR2 FQNEAQ (reference sequence). In DNA form, the CDR3 reads TGTGCCAGCAGCTTCGCGCAGGGTGGAAACACCATATATTTT. Its translation is CASSFAQGGNTIYF.

The chain is built from TRBV5-1 and TRBJ2-7, with no clear D. The CDR3 is made up of 12 amino acids. Trimming removed 0 bases at V and 5 bases at J, with 6 bases between. Per the germline V gene, CDR1 is SGHRS and CDR2 is YFSETQ. The CDR3 is CASSLVGDEQYF. CDR3 coding DNA: TGCGCCAGCAGCTTGGTTGGGGACGAGCAGTACTTC.

The sample holds many counts of this clonotype. The gene calls are TRBV14 and TRBJ1-6; D call uncertain. Germline V gives CDR1 SGHDN, CDR2 FVKESK. The length of the CDR3 is 11 residues. V was clipped by 0 bases and J by 15 bases, with 6 bases between them. In DNA form, the CDR3 reads TGTGCCAGCAGCCAAGATGGTGGCCTCCACTTT. It yields the protein CASSQDGGLHF. Full variable domain (missing parts from reference TRBV14 and TRBJ1-6): EAGVTQFPSHSVIEKGQTVTLRCDPISGHDNLYWYRRVMGKEIKFLLHFVKESKQDESGMPNNRFLAERTGGTYSTLKVQPAELEDSGVYFCASSQDGGLHFGNGTRLTVT.

As concerns this clonotype: Just one base apart from a much larger clone, this may be a read error. This rearrangement joins TRBV5-1 to TRBJ2-1; tentative D call: TRBD2 (5 bases). The J call could be wrong; TRBJ2-7 is a better fit for the DNA end. Per the germline V gene, CDR1 is SGHRS and CDR2 is YFSETQ. The CDR3 has 16 amino acids. In nucleotides, the CDR3 is TGCGCCAGCATAAAGGACTCGTTTCAAACCTACAATGAGCAGTACTTC. Protein: CASIKDSFQTYNEQYF.

This clonotype was counted at least ten times. The chain couples TRBV7-9 to TRBJ2-1; 10 bases agree with TRBD1. V lost 3 bases to trimming and J lost 5 bases; unmatched junction nucleotides: 10. From germline, CDR1 is SEHNR and CDR2 FQNEAQ (reference sequence). CDR3 size: 17 residues. CDR3 DNA sequence: TGTGCCAGCAGCTTCGAGCCGGGACAGGGGATCCACAATGAGCAGTTCTTC. Protein: CASSFEPGQGIHNEQFF.

V gene TRBV4-1 combines with J gene TRBJ1-6; D uncertain. This CDR3 contains 16 residues. Germline V CDR1 and CDR2: MGHRA, YSYEKL. Trimming shortened V by 0 bases and J by 0 bases, and 6 bases separated the two germline ends. The CDR3 spells CASSQEKSSYNSPLHF. The CDR3 DNA sequence: TGCGCCAGCAGCCAAGAGAAAAGCTCCTATAATTCACCCCTCCACTTT.

Ten or more counts support this clonotype. The genes are TRBV12-3 or TRBV12-4 and TRBJ2-3; 7 nucleotides match TRBD1. This CDR3 is built from 16 residues. V dropped 5 bases and J dropped 0; count of bases not matched to a gene: 8. DNA of the CDR3: TGTGCCAGCAGTCTAAGACAGGGCGTTAGCACAGATACGCAGTATTTT. Protein: CASSLRQGVSTDTQYF.

V usage is TRBV7-9 and J usage is TRBJ1-2; D is perhaps TRBD1 (5 bases). Germline CDR1 SEHNR, CDR2 FQNEAQ (reference sequence). Trimming removed 5 bases at V and 2 bases at J, with 9 bases between. The CDR3 contains 13 residues. The CDR3 region is CASSMTANYGYTF. DNA of the CDR3: TGTGCCAGCAGCATGACAGCGAACTATGGCTACACCTTC.

J is TRBJ1-2 and V is TRBV5-1; 9 positions agree with TRBD1. The CDR3 has 13 amino acids. Germline trimming cut 7 bases from V and 5 bases from J; bases unmatched to any gene: 6. CDR1 is SGHRS, CDR2 YFSETQ, per germline. CDR3 in amino acids: CASGEGTGYGYTF. CDR3 nucleotide sequence: TGCGCCAGCGGGGAAGGGACAGGGTATGGCTACACCTTC.

There are many counts of this clonotype. The chain links TRBV5-1 to TRBJ1-1; 7 bases map to TRBD1. Unmatched junction bases numbered 5, after V lost 3 bases and J lost 6 bases. The CDR3 is made up of 13 amino acids. Germline V gene data show CDR1 as SGHRS and CDR2 as YFSETQ. The CDR3, as DNA: TGCGCCAGCAGCTGGGGACAGACCTCTGAAGCTTTCTTT. Translated: CASSWGQTSEAFF.

This chain joins TRBV30 and TRBJ1-3; tentative D call: TRBD1 (5 bases). The CDR3 has 16 residues. V was cut by 3 bases and J by 0 bases, with 15 bases left in between. Germline V gives CDR1 GTSNPN, CDR2 SVGIG (reference sequence). Written as DNA, the CDR3 is TGTGCCTGGAGCGACGTAGGGGTCTTCTCTGGAAACACCATATATTTT. This encodes CAWSDVGVFSGNTIYF.

This clonotype was recorded many times. This chain links TRBV18 with TRBJ1-5, with a tentative D call TRBD1 (6 bases). The germline V gene has CDR1 KGHSH and CDR2 LQKENI. This CDR3 region has 14 residues. V lost 3 bases and J 5 bases, leaving 11 bases between the germline ends. Here the CDR3 DNA reads TGTGCCAGCTCACCCCAGGGGCGCGATCAGCCCCAGCATTTT. This translates into CASSPQGRDQPQHF.

This clonotype was counted between two and nine times. The V and J genes are TRBV6-1 and TRBJ2-7, with D unclear. Germline V gives CDR1 MNHNS, CDR2 SASEGT. The CDR3 spans 15 residues. Deletions cut 6 bases from V and 3 bases from J, with 18 bases between. In DNA form, the CDR3 reads TGTGCCAGCAGCCGGGTAAACCGAGGTGACTACGAGCAGTACTTC. It yields the protein CASSRVNRGDYEQYF.

The V gene is TRBV18, the J gene TRBJ2-3, with 9 bases fitting TRBD2. V shed 4 bases, J shed 1 base, and the junction held 6 bases outside the gene matches. Germline CDR1 and CDR2: KGHSH and LQKENI. This CDR3 comprises 16 residues. The CDR3 bases are TGTGCCAGCTCACTAATAGCGGGAGTGGGCACAGATACGCAGTATTTT. Protein product: CASSLIAGVGTDTQYF.

This clonotype was recorded once. CDR3 DNA: TGTGCCAGCAGCCCGGGGACAGGCCAAGAGACCCAGTACTTC. Protein: CASSPGTGQETQYF. The J gene is TRBJ2-5, the V gene TRBV3-1, with TRBD1 matching 8 bases. The CDR3 loop spans 14 amino acids. Losses at the gene ends were 4 bases for V and 1 base for J; bases not matched to a gene: 2. Per the germline V gene, CDR1 is LGHDT and CDR2 is YNNKEL (reference sequence).